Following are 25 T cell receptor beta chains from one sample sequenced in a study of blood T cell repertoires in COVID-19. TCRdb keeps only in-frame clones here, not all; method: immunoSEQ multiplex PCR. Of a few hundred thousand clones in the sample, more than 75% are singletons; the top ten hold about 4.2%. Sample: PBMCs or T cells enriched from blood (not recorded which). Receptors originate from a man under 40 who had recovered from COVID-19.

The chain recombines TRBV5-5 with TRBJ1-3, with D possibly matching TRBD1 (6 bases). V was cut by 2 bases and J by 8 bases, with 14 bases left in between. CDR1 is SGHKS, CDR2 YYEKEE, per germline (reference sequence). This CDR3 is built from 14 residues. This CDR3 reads CASSFLSQGDTIYF. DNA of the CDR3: TGTGCCAGCAGCTTTCTCTCACAGGGAGACACCATATATTTT.

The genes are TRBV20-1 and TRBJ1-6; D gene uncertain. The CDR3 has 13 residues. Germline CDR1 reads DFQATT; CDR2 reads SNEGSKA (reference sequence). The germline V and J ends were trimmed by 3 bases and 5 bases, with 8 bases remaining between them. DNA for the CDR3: TGCAGTGCTAGTAAAGAGAATAATTCACCCCTCCACTTT. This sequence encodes CSASKENNSPLHF.

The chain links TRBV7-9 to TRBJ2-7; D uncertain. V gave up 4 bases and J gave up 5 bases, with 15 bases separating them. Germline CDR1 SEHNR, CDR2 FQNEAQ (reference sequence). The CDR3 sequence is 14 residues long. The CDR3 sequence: CASSSPEVVDEQYF. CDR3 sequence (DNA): TGTGCCAGCAGCTCCCCCGAGGTAGTGGACGAGCAGTACTTC.

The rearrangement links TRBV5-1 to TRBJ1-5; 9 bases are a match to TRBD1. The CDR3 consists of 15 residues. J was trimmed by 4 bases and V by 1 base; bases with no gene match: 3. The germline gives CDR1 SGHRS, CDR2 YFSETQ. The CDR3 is CASSLNGQGNQPQHF. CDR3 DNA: TGCGCCAGCAGCTTGAATGGACAGGGGAATCAGCCCCAGCATTTT.

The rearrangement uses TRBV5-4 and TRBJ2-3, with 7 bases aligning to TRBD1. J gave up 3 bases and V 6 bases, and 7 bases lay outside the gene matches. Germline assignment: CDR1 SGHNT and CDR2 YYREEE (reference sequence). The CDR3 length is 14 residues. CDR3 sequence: CASIPDRMTDTQYF. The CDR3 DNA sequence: TGTGCCAGCATTCCGGACAGGATGACAGATACGCAGTATTTT.

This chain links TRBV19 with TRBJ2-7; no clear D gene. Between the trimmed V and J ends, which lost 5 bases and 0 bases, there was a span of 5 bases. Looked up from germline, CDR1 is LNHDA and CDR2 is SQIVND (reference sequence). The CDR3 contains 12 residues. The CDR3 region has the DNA TGTGCCAGTAGTCCCCACTCCTACGAGCAGTACTTC. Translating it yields CASSPHSYEQYF.

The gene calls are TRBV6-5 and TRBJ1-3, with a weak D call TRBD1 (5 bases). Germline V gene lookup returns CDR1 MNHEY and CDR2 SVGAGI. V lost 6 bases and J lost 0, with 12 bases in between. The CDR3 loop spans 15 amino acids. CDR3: CASSLDTRSGNTIYF. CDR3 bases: TGTGCCAGCAGCTTGGACACCCGCTCTGGAAACACCATATATTTT.

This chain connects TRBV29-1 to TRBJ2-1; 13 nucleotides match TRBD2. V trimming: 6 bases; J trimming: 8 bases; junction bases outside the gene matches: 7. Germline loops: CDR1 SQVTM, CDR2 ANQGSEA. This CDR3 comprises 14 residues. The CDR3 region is CSVQAGLAGYEQFF. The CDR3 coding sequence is TGCAGCGTCCAGGCGGGACTAGCGGGATATGAGCAGTTCTTC.

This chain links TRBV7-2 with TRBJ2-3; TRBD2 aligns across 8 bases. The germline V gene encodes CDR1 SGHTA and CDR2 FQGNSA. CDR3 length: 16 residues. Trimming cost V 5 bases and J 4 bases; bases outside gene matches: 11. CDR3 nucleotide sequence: TGTGCCAGCAGCCGCACCGGGACTAGGGTTGCAGATACGCAGTATTTT. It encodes CASSRTGTRVADTQYF.

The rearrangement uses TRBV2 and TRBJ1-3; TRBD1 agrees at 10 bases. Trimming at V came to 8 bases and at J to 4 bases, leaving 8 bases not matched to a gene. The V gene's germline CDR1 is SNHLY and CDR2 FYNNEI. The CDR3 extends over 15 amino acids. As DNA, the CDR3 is TGTGCCAGCTACCAGGGACAGGGGAGAGGAAACACCATATATTTT. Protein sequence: CASYQGQGRGNTIYF.

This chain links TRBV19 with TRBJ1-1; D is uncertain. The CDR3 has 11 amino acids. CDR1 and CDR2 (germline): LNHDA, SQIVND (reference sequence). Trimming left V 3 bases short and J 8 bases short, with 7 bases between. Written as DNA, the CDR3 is TGTGCCAGTAGTATCCTAGGAGAAGCTTTCTTT. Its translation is CASSILGEAFF.

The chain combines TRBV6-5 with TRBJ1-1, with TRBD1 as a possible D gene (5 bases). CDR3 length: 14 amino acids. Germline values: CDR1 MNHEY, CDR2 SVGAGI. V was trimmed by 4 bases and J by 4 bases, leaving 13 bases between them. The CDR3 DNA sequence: TGTGCCAGCAGTTCGGGGGGGTCTGGCACTGAAGCTTTCTTT. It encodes CASSSGGSGTEAFF.

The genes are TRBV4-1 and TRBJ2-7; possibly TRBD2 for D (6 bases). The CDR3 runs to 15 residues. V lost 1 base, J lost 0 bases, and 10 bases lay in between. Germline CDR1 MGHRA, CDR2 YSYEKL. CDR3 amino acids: CASSQATGVSYEQYF. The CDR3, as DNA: TGCGCCAGCAGCCAAGCGACGGGAGTCTCCTACGAGCAGTACTTC.

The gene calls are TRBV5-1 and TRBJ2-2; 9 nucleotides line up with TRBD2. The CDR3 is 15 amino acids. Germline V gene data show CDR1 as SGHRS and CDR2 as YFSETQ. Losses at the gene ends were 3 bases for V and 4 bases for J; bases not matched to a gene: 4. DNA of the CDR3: TGCGCCAGCAGCTCTACTAGCGGGTTCACCGGGGAGCTGTTTTTT. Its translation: CASSSTSGFTGELFF.

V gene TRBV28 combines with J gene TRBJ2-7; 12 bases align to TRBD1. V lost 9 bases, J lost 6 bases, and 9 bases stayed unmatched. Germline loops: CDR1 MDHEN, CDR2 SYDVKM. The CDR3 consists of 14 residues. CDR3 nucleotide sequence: TGTGCCAGTAAAACCGGGACAGGGGGCTTCGAGCAGTACTTC. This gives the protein CASKTGTGGFEQYF. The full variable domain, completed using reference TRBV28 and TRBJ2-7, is DVKVTQSSRYLVKRTGEKVFLECVQDMDHENMFWYRQDPGLGLRLIYFSYDVKMKEKGDIPEGYSVSREKKERFSLILESASTNQTSMYLCASKTGTGGFEQYFGPGTRLTVT.

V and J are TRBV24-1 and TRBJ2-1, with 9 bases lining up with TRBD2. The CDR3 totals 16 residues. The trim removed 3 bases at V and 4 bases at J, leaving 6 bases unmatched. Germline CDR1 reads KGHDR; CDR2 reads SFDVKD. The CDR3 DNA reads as TGTGCCACCAGTGATACGTCTAGCGGGGTATACAATGAGCAGTTCTTC. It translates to CATSDTSSGVYNEQFF.

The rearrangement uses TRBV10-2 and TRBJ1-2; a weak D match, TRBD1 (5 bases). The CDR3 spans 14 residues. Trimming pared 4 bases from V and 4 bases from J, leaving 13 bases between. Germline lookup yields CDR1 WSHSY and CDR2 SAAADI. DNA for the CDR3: TGCGCCAGCAGTGGTTCAGGGAATATCTATGGCTACACCTTC. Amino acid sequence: CASSGSGNIYGYTF.

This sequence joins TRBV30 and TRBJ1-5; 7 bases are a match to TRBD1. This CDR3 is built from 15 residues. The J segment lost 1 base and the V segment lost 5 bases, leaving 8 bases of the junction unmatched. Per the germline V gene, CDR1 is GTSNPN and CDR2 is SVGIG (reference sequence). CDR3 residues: CAWGDGTESNQPQHF. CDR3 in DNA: TGTGCCTGGGGCGACGGGACAGAGAGCAATCAGCCCCAGCATTTT.

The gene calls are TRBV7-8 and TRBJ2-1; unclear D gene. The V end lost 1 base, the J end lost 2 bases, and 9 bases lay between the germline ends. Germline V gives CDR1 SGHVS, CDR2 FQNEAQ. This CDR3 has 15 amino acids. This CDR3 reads CASSLGSPAYNEQFF. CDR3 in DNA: TGTGCCAGCAGCTTAGGTAGCCCTGCCTACAATGAGCAGTTCTTC.

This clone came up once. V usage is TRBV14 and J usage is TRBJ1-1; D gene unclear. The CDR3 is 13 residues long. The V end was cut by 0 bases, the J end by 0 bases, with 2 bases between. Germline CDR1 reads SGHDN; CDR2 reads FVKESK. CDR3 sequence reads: CASSQDMNTEAFF. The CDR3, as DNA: TGTGCCAGCAGCCAAGACATGAACACTGAAGCTTTCTTT.

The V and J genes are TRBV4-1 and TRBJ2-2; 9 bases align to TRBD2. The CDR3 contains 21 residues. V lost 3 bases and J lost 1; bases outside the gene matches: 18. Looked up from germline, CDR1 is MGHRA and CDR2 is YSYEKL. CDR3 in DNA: TGCGCCAGCAGCCATCCTGGACTAGCGAGATCAACTATAAAGAACACCGGGGAGCTGTTTTTT. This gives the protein CASSHPGLARSTIKNTGELFF.

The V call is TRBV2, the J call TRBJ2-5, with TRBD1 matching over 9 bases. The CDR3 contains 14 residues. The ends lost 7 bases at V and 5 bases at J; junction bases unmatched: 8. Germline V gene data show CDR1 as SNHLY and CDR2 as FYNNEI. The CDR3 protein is CASNLQGARETQYF. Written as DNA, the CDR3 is TGTGCCAGCAACCTACAGGGGGCGAGGGAGACCCAGTACTTC.

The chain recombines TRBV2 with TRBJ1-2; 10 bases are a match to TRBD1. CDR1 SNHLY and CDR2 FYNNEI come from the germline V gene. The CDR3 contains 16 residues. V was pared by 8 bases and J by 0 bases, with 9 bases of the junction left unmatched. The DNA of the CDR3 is TGTGCCAGCGTTCGGGACAGGGGCCTCTCTAACTATGGCTACACCTTC. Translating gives CASVRDRGLSNYGYTF.

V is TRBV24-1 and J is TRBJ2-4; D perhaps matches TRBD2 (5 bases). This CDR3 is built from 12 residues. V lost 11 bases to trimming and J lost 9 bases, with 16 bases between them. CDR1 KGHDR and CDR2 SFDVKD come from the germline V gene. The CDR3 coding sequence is TGTGCCATTCTTTCTGACGAGGGCATTCAGTACTTC. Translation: CAILSDEGIQYF.

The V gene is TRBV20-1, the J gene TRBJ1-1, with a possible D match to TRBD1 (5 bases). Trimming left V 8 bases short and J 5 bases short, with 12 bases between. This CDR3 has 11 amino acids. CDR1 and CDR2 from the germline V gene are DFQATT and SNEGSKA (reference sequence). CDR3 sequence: CSSGGETEAFF. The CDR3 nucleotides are TGCAGTTCGGGGGGAGAGACTGAAGCTTTCTTT.